The 14 T cell receptor beta chains given below trace back to one sample, sequenced in a study of shared clonotypes between healthy human individuals. TCRdb's copy holds only in-frame clones and misses some; the assay was immunoSEQ multiplex PCR. This sample has over 95,000 clones, with roughly two thirds found just once. Sequencing used memory CD8+ T cells sorted from blood. The subset: CD45RO+ cells pooled with CCR7-negative TemRA cells. All receptors derive from a woman younger than 45 in good health.

The chain recombines TRBV4-1 with TRBJ2-2, with D perhaps TRBD1 or TRBD2 (5 bases each). In germline, CDR1 is MGHRA, CDR2 YSYEKL. Trimming removed 0 bases at V and 4 bases at J, with 15 bases between. The CDR3 runs to 17 residues. The CDR3 sequence is CASSQDGLGTLTGELFF. In nucleotides, the CDR3 is TGCGCCAGCAGCCAAGATGGGTTGGGGACCCTCACCGGGGAGCTGTTTTTT.

Regarding this clone: Given a far larger clone just one base away, this is likely a sequencing read error. The sample contains more than one DNA sequence encoding this CDR3. The chain links TRBV27 to TRBJ1-1; 9 bases match TRBD1. This CDR3 has 16 residues. Germline V gene data show CDR1 as MNHEY and CDR2 as SMNVEV (reference sequence). CDR3 amino acids: CASIRNRGLMNTEAFF. DNA for the CDR3: TGCGCCAGCATAAGGAACAGGGGGCTTATGAACACTGAAGCTTTCTTT.

The gene calls are TRBV5-6 and TRBJ2-5; the D is unclear. V shed 5 bases and J shed 4 bases, with 18 bases lying between them. This CDR3 has 15 amino acids. The germline V gene encodes CDR1 SGHDT and CDR2 YYEEEE. CDR3 protein: CASSLGFLGRETQYF. For the CDR3, the DNA is TGTGCCAGCAGTCTCGGGTTCCTCGGGCGAGAGACCCAGTACTTC.

The V call is TRBV7-9, the J call TRBJ1-1, with 7 bases identical to TRBD1. J gave up 0 bases and V 2 bases, and 9 bases lay outside the gene matches. This CDR3 has 17 residues. Looked up from germline, CDR1 is SEHNR and CDR2 is FQNEAQ (reference sequence). CDR3 loop: CASSLLGTARMNTEAFF. The CDR3 bases are TGTGCCAGCAGCTTATTAGGGACAGCCCGCATGAACACTGAAGCTTTCTTT.

This clone appeared a few times. The chain joins TRBV12-5 to TRBJ1-2; no reliable D call. Looked up from germline, CDR1 is LGHNT and CDR2 is FRNRAP. The length of the CDR3 is 12 residues. Deletions cut 3 bases from V and 8 bases from J, with 10 bases between. Here the CDR3 reads CASGLPGRGYTF. In nucleotides, the CDR3 is TGTGCTAGTGGTTTACCGGGCAGAGGCTACACCTTC.

This chain joins TRBV5-6 and TRBJ2-7; unclear D gene. In germline, CDR1 is SGHDT, CDR2 YYEEEE. Trimming took 4 bases from V and 3 from J, leaving 11 bases between them. The CDR3 loop spans 13 amino acids. CDR3 bases: TGTGCCAGCAGCCCTTCGCTTATCTACGAGCAGTACTTC. Translation: CASSPSLIYEQYF.

The V and J genes are TRBV2 and TRBJ2-7, with D possibly TRBD2 on 5 matching bases. V shed 6 bases and J shed 3 bases, with 18 bases lying between them. This CDR3 has 15 residues. Germline V lookup: CDR1 SNHLY, CDR2 FYNNEI. CDR3 in amino acids: CASSLTSGGSYEQYF. The CDR3 nucleotides are TGTGCCAGCAGCCTTACTAGTGGCGGAAGCTACGAGCAGTACTTC.

This chain connects TRBV6-5 to TRBJ2-5, with TRBD2 as a possible D gene (5 bases). This CDR3 region has 15 residues. Per the germline V gene, CDR1 is MNHEY and CDR2 is SVGAGI. Trimming cost V 6 bases and J 2 bases, with 16 bases left between them. CDR3 DNA: TGTGCCAGCAGCCCGAACGAGCGGCCACAAGAGACCCAGTACTTC. Amino acid sequence: CASSPNERPQETQYF.

The chain uses TRBV7-9 and TRBJ2-7, with 7 bases that match TRBD2. Germline CDR1 is SEHNR and CDR2 is FQNEAQ (reference sequence). V lost 3 bases, J lost 3 bases, and 8 bases stayed unmatched. CDR3 length: 15 amino acids. CDR3 amino acids: CASSLRGIRGYEQYF. The CDR3 DNA reads as TGTGCCAGCAGCTTGCGGGGGATACGAGGCTACGAGCAGTACTTC.

The chain has TRBV6-1 and TRBJ1-5; D unresolved. Germline V gene sequence: CDR1 MNHNS, CDR2 SASEGT. Trimming took off 4 bases at V and 4 bases at J, with 8 bases between the two ends. The CDR3 runs 13 residues. CDR3 loop: CASSVKENQPQHF. For the CDR3, the DNA is TGTGCCAGCAGTGTTAAAGAAAATCAGCCCCAGCATTTT.

Here the CDR3 DNA reads TGTGCCAGTGGCCGCGGGAAATACAATGAGCAGTTCTTC. Translating gives CASGRGKYNEQFF. The chain combines TRBV27 with TRBJ2-1, with a possible D match to TRBD2 (6 bases). From germline, CDR1 is MNHEY and CDR2 SMNVEV (reference sequence). V lost 9 bases and J lost 4, with 13 bases in between. The CDR3 length is 13 residues.

The chain carries TRBV23-1 and TRBJ1-2; D is perhaps TRBD1 (5 bases). TRBV23-1 is known as an ORF, though its function is uncertain. This CDR3 is built from 15 residues. Trimming shortened V by 5 bases and J by 2 bases, and 15 bases separated the two germline ends. The CDR3 here is CASSYTGGVNYGYTF. The CDR3 DNA is TGCGCCAGCAGTTACACCGGGGGGGTAAACTATGGCTACACCTTC.

V usage is TRBV25-1 and J usage is TRBJ2-5; 8 bases are a match to TRBD2. Germline V gives CDR1 MGHDK, CDR2 SYGVNS. The CDR3 has 18 amino acids. The V segment lost 4 bases and the J segment 3 bases; nucleotides outside the gene matches: 16. CDR3: CASSAPGGGAGEEETQYF. The CDR3 nucleotides read TGTGCCAGCAGTGCCCCCGGGGGGGGCGCGGGGGAAGAAGAGACCCAGTACTTC.

V and J are TRBV27 and TRBJ1-5, with a tentative D call TRBD1 (5 bases). This CDR3 comprises 14 residues. Germline V lookup: CDR1 MNHEY, CDR2 SMNVEV (reference sequence). Trimming pared 6 bases from V and 2 bases from J, leaving 11 bases between. For the CDR3, the DNA is TGTGCCAGCAGAAGGGACCAGGGCAATCAGCCCCAGCATTTT. This gives the protein CASRRDQGNQPQHF.